The TCR beta chain under discussion was sequenced for a study of beta chain features in type 1 diabetes. Every bit of the isolated RNA underwent reverse transcription, so sequencing read expressed TCRB transcripts. Repertoires were generated with immunoSEQ multiplex PCR, while TCRdb's copy carries only in-frame clones and drops some. Of about 400,000 clones detected, around 12% appear once; the ten largest clones hold approximately 0.01%. With respect to this clone: The target antigen is unknown.

CDR3 size: 15 residues. The germline V gene encodes CDR1 SGHNT and CDR2 YYREEE (reference sequence). Trimming took 1 base from V and 3 from J; bases not matched to a gene: 6. Study-wide findings and caveats: Type 1 diabetes patients had TCRB CDR3s that were shorter (moderately but significantly so) in all four CD4+ subsets.

The chain recombines TRBV5-4 with TRBJ2-5; 7 nucleotides align to TRBD2. This sequence was found in a woman between 18 and 29 years old with type 1 diabetes. The specimen was naive CD4+ T cells from blood. The CDR3 here is CASSLPGGLKETQYF. In DNA, the CDR3 is TGTGCCAGCAGCTTGCCGGGAGGACTAAAAGAGACCCAGTACTTC.